This record looks at one T cell receptor (beta chain) sequence and its context. These data belong to a study of blood T cell repertoires in COVID-19. Study overall: Sites across the United States, Italy and Spain contributed samples from acute and convalescent COVID-19. Sample material is recorded as cDNA or gDNA derived from T cells, B-cell-depleted T cells, or PBMCs.

As processed by the authors: Amplification of reference gene primers provided the estimated nucleated cell counts. The assay was immunoSEQ multiplex PCR, and TCRdb's table has in-frame clones only and misses some. V, J and clone size derive from that table, while D and trimming were established from the DNA sequence. The data contain some 90,000 clones, 70% to 90% of them singletons. Per germline, CDR1 SGHRS and CDR2 YFSETQ. The trim removed 4 bases at V and 3 bases at J, leaving 7 bases unmatched. The CDR3 covers 15 residues. Material: peripheral blood. The chain is built from TRBV5-1 and TRBJ1-1, with 9 bases fitting TRBD1. The receptor comes from a man aged 45-65 years with acute or convalescent COVID-19. Here the CDR3 DNA reads TGCGCCAGCAGCGCACAGGGGGCTGGGGACACTGAAGCTTTCTTT. This sequence encodes CASSAQGAGDTEAFF.